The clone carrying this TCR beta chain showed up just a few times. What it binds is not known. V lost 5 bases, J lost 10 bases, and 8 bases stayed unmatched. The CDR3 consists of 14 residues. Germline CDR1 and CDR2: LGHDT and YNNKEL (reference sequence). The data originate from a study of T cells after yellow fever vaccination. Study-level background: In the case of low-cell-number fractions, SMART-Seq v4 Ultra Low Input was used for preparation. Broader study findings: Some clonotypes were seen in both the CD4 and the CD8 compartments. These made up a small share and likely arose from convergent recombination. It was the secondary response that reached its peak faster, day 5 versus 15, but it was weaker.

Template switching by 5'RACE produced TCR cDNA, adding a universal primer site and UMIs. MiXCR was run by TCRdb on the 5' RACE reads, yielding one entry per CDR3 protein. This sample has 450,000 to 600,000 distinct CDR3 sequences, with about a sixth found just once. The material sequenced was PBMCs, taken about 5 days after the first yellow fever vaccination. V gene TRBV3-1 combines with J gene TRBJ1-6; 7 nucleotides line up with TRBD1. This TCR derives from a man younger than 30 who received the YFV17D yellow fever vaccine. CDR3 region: CASSISDRTSPLHF. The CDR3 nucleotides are TGTGCCAGCAGCATTTCGGACAGGACATCACCCCTCCACTTT.